This TCR beta chain was obtained from a study of T cell responses to AZD1222 COVID-19 vaccine. Study results and limitations: It should be noted that donors were predominantly white British and more often female, and clonal diversity was possibly underestimated. The study found Spike-specific TCR breadth and depth rose after two AZD1222 doses.

Only in-frame clones appear in the TCRdb table, and some are missing; sequencing was by immunoSEQ multiplex PCR. The sample holds about 76,000 clones; about 88% are singletons and the top ten take about a tenth. Concerning this clone: Its target is unknown.

The CDR3 runs 17 residues. The V end lost 1 base, the J end lost 8 bases, and 18 bases lay between the germline ends. CDR1 and CDR2 from the germline V gene are LGHDT and YNNKEL (reference sequence). The rearrangement joins TRBV3-1 (or the pseudogene TRBV3-2) to TRBJ1-6; tentatively, D is TRBD1 (5 bases). This clonotype was obtained from an adult in good health. Source: peripheral blood, taken on day 0 of AZD1222 vaccination. For the CDR3, the DNA is TGTGCCAGCAGCCAAGGCTTCGGTGGGCCAGGGCATTCACCCCTCCACTTT. Translating gives CASSQGFGGPGHSPLHF.